The following is a TCR beta chain sequence with its context. Antigen unknown. The table came from immunoSEQ multiplex PCR; TCRdb's copy has only in-frame clones and leaves some out. This sample carries approximately 1.5 million clones, 95% to 99% of them seen once, and the ten largest clones take about 0.45%. The CDR3 spans 13 residues. Germline V gene lookup returns CDR1 SGHAT and CDR2 FQNNGV. V shed 2 bases and J 8 bases; nucleotides not matched to a gene: 4. The data derive from a study of shared clonotypes between healthy human individuals. Study context: The donor group consisted of two women and three men, aged 18 to 49.

Points from the study as a whole: Compared with memory subsets, naive subsets generally had larger estimated richness.

The receptor was isolated from a man aged 25-45 years in good health. The sequencing input was naive CD4+ T cells sorted from blood. The subset: CD45RA+ positively selected. This chain links TRBV11-2 with TRBJ1-1; 8 nucleotides align to TRBD1. The CDR3 DNA reads as TGTGCCAGCAGCTTACAATGGGACAGGGAAGCTTTCTTT. Protein: CASSLQWDREAFF. Full variable domain (remainder filled in from reference TRBV11-2 and TRBJ1-1): EAGVAQSPRYKIIEKRQSVAFWCNPISGHATLYWYQQILGQGPKLLIQFQNNGVVDDSQLPKDRFSAERLKGVDSTLKIQPAKLEDSAVYLCASSLQWDREAFFGQGTRLTVV.